These T cell receptor beta chains were read from a single sample in a study of T cells in Graves' hyperthyroidism and ophthalmopathy. MiXCR was run by TCRdb on the multiplex PCR reads, yielding one entry per CDR3 protein. Of roughly 420,000 distinct CDR3 sequences listed, around a sixth are singletons. The material sequenced was blood. All receptors derive from a woman aged 18 to 35 with Graves' hyperthyroidism. Each CDR3 is given with its conserved first and last residue. The D gene is left open where the match is weak. Size values are once, few and many counts, or a class for expanded clones, and some rows have none.

J gene: TRBJ2-1
D gene: -
clone size: many
V gene: TRBV7-2
CDR3 DNA: TGTGCCAGCAGCACCACTAGTGGGCTGAGCTCCTACAATGAGCAGTTCTTC
CDR3 protein: CASSTTSGLSSYNEQFF

J gene: TRBJ2-1
D gene: TRBD2
clone size: -
V gene: TRBV27
CDR3 DNA: TGTGCCAGCACCGGGACTAGCGGGAGGTCCTACAATGAGCAGTTCTTC
CDR3 protein: CASTGTSGRSYNEQFF

J gene: TRBJ2-2
D gene: -
clone size: many
V gene: TRBV2
CDR3 DNA: TGTGCCAGCAGTGTTAGGAGACCGAACACCGGGGAGCTGTTTTTT
CDR3 protein: CASSVRRPNTGELFF

J gene: TRBJ1-3
D gene: -
clone size: many
V gene: TRBV2
CDR3 DNA: TGTGCCAGCAGAAACAACAGGGATCTCTCTGGAAACACCATATATTTT
CDR3 protein: CASRNNRDLSGNTIYF

J gene: TRBJ2-1
D gene: -
clone size: many
V gene: TRBV7-3
CDR3 DNA: TGTGCCAGCAGCCCCGACAGGAACCCCTACAATGAGCAGTTCTTC
CDR3 protein: CASSPDRNPYNEQFF

J gene: TRBJ1-1
D gene: -
clone size: many
V gene: TRBV13
CDR3 DNA: TGTGCCAGCAGCTCGCCTGCCCCAAACACTGAAGCTTTCTTT
CDR3 protein: CASSSPAPNTEAFF

J gene: TRBJ2-4
D gene: TRBD1
clone size: -
V gene: TRBV19
CDR3 DNA: TGTGCCAGTAGTATAGACCACAGGGGCGTTGCAAAAAACATTCAGTACTTC
CDR3 protein: CASSIDHRGVAKNIQYF

J gene: TRBJ1-1
D gene: TRBD1
clone size: many
V gene: TRBV12-3/TRBV12-4
CDR3 DNA: TGTGCCAGCAGTCCGCGCACCGACAGGGGGAACACTGAAGCTTTCTTT
CDR3 protein: CASSPRTDRGNTEAFF

J gene: TRBJ2-7
D gene: -
clone size: -
V gene: TRBV5-1
CDR3 DNA: TGCGCCAGCAGCTTGGTGGGGGGGCGTGACTACTACGAGCAGTACTTC
CDR3 protein: CASSLVGGRDYYEQYF

J gene: TRBJ1-4
D gene: -
clone size: few
V gene: TRBV4-2
CDR3 DNA: TGTGCCAGCAGCCAAGATCTAGGGGGACGGAATGAAAAACTGTTTTTT
CDR3 protein: CASSQDLGGRNEKLFF

J gene: TRBJ2-3
D gene: TRBD2
clone size: many
V gene: TRBV6-1
CDR3 DNA: TGTGCCAGCAGCCCTACTAGCGGGGGCACAGATACGCAGTATTTT
CDR3 protein: CASSPTSGGTDTQYF

J gene: TRBJ2-4
D gene: TRBD1
clone size: many
V gene: TRBV7-2
CDR3 DNA: TGTGCCAGCAGCCCTTCCCAGGGGGCGATGACCAAAAACATTCAGTACTTC
CDR3 protein: CASSPSQGAMTKNIQYF

J gene: TRBJ1-1
D gene: -
clone size: many
V gene: TRBV20-1
CDR3 DNA: TGCAGTGCTACCGGGGACACTGAAGCTTTCTTT
CDR3 protein: CSATGDTEAFF

J gene: TRBJ2-1
D gene: -
clone size: few
V gene: TRBV12-3/TRBV12-4
CDR3 DNA: TGTGCCAGCAGACGGACCGCCCTCTACAATGAGCAGTTCTTC
CDR3 protein: CASRRTALYNEQFF

J gene: TRBJ1-2
D gene: -
clone size: -
V gene: TRBV4-1
CDR3 DNA: TGCGCCAGCAGCCAAGGGGGGGCAGGGTCCCATGGCTACACCTTC
CDR3 protein: CASSQGGAGSHGYTF

J gene: TRBJ1-1
D gene: TRBD1
clone size: few
V gene: TRBV5-1
CDR3 DNA: TGCGCCAGCAGCTTGGAGGCAGGGGGCACTGAAGCTTTCTTT
CDR3 protein: CASSLEAGGTEAFF

J gene: TRBJ1-6
D gene: -
clone size: -
V gene: TRBV4-1
CDR3 DNA: TGCGCCAGCAGCCAAGGCAGCTCCTATAATTCACCCCTCCACTTT
CDR3 protein: CASSQGSSYNSPLHF

J gene: TRBJ2-3
D gene: TRBD2
clone size: many
V gene: TRBV10-3
CDR3 DNA: TGTGCCATCTCTCTTCAGGCTAGCGGGGGATCAGATACGCAGTATTTT
CDR3 protein: CAISLQASGGSDTQYF

J gene: TRBJ2-7
D gene: TRBD1
clone size: many
V gene: TRBV20-1
CDR3 DNA: TGCAGTGTCCCCCCCGGGACAGGGGGCTACGAGCAGTACTTC
CDR3 protein: CSVPPGTGGYEQYF

J gene: TRBJ2-2
D gene: TRBD2
clone size: many
V gene: TRBV20-1
CDR3 DNA: TGCAGTGCTACGGGCGGGGGGAGCTTAGGGCTACGGGAGCTGTTTTTT
CDR3 protein: CSATGGGSLGLRELFF

J gene: TRBJ2-2
D gene: -
clone size: many
V gene: TRBV7-9
CDR3 DNA: TGTGCCAGCAGCTTATCGGGACCGCACACCGGGGAGCTGTTTTTT
CDR3 protein: CASSLSGPHTGELFF

J gene: TRBJ2-7
D gene: -
clone size: many
V gene: TRBV10-1
CDR3 DNA: TGCGCCAGCAGTGAGCGCAGGGTGGGCGAGCAGTACTTC
CDR3 protein: CASSERRVGEQYF

J gene: TRBJ1-5
D gene: -
clone size: -
V gene: TRBV19
CDR3 DNA: TGTGCCAGTAGTATTGGTAATAGCAATCAGCCCCAGCATTTT
CDR3 protein: CASSIGNSNQPQHF

J gene: TRBJ2-3
D gene: TRBD1
clone size: few
V gene: TRBV9
CDR3 DNA: TGTGCCAGCAGTACTTTACCCTCGGGACAGGGGTACACAGATACGCAGTATTTT
CDR3 protein: CASSTLPSGQGYTDTQYF

J gene: TRBJ1-1
D gene: -
clone size: many
V gene: TRBV20-1
CDR3 DNA: TGCAGTGCCTCGGGACACAACACTGAAGCTTTCTTT
CDR3 protein: CSASGHNTEAFF

J gene: TRBJ1-2
D gene: -
clone size: -
V gene: TRBV7-6
CDR3 DNA: TGTGCCAGCAGCGCGGGGGGGGCCAACTATGGCTACACCTTC
CDR3 protein: CASSAGGANYGYTF

J gene: TRBJ2-7
D gene: -
clone size: -
V gene: TRBV28
CDR3 DNA: TGTGCCAGCAGTCTGAACTCTTTGGGCAGAGACTACGAGCAGTACTTC
CDR3 protein: CASSLNSLGRDYEQYF

J gene: TRBJ2-1
D gene: -
clone size: many
V gene: TRBV2
CDR3 DNA: TGTGCCAGCAGCGGCCACTCCGGGGGATACAATGAGCAGTTCTTC
CDR3 protein: CASSGHSGGYNEQFF

J gene: TRBJ2-7
D gene: TRBD1
clone size: -
V gene: TRBV29-1
CDR3 DNA: TGCAGCGTCTCAACCCGGACAGGGACGACAAAACCTTTACCTCTTAGAGGCTCCTACGAGCAGTACTTC
CDR3 protein: CSVSTRTGTTKPLPLRGSYEQYF

J gene: TRBJ2-3
D gene: -
clone size: many
V gene: TRBV7-2
CDR3 DNA: TGTGCCAGCAGCTTGGGACGGAGAACAGATACGCAGTATTTT
CDR3 protein: CASSLGRRTDTQYF

J gene: TRBJ2-5
D gene: TRBD2
clone size: few
V gene: TRBV5-8
CDR3 DNA: TGTGCCAGCAGCCTTCCCCGACAAGGGAGGGGACAAGAGACCCAGTACTTC
CDR3 protein: CASSLPRQGRGQETQYF

J gene: TRBJ2-2
D gene: -
clone size: many
V gene: TRBV11-2
CDR3 DNA: TGTGCCAGCAGCTTAGCCGCACCCACCGGGGAGCTGTTTTTT
CDR3 protein: CASSLAAPTGELFF

J gene: TRBJ2-7
D gene: TRBD1
clone size: -
V gene: TRBV5-1
CDR3 DNA: TGCGCCAGCAGCCGAGGACAGGGGGCTAGCGAGCAGTACTTC
CDR3 protein: CASSRGQGASEQYF

J gene: TRBJ1-4
D gene: -
clone size: many
V gene: TRBV2
CDR3 DNA: TGTGCCAGCAGTGAAATTGGGGCAACTAATGAAAAACTGTTTTTT
CDR3 protein: CASSEIGATNEKLFF

J gene: TRBJ2-7
D gene: -
clone size: many
V gene: TRBV29-1
CDR3 DNA: TGCAGCGTTGAAGATTCAATAGGGGGAACCTACGAGCAGTACTTC
CDR3 protein: CSVEDSIGGTYEQYF

J gene: TRBJ1-1
D gene: -
clone size: many
V gene: TRBV2
CDR3 DNA: TGTGCCAGCATTTGGCAGGGAGGGAACACTGAAGCTTTCTTT
CDR3 protein: CASIWQGGNTEAFF

J gene: TRBJ1-1
D gene: -
clone size: many
V gene: TRBV12-3/TRBV12-4
CDR3 DNA: TGTGCCAGCAGTTTAAGTGAAGCTTTCTTT
CDR3 protein: CASSLSEAFF

J gene: TRBJ2-3
D gene: TRBD2
clone size: few
V gene: TRBV5-4
CDR3 DNA: TGTGCCAGCAGCCCAAGTCCCGGGAGGAAAGGAGATACGCAGTATTTT
CDR3 protein: CASSPSPGRKGDTQYF

J gene: TRBJ1-1
D gene: -
clone size: -
V gene: TRBV28
CDR3 DNA: TGTGCCAGCAGTTTATCCGGGGCTTACACTGAAGCTTTCTTT
CDR3 protein: CASSLSGAYTEAFF

J gene: TRBJ2-6
D gene: -
clone size: -
V gene: TRBV28
CDR3 DNA: TGTGCCAGCAGCGTAAGGCGTCAGTACAACGTCCTGACTTTC
CDR3 protein: CASSVRRQYNVLTF

J gene: TRBJ1-4
D gene: TRBD1
clone size: many
V gene: TRBV10-1
CDR3 DNA: TGCGCCAGTCAACAGGGGATTAATGAAAAACTGTTTTTT
CDR3 protein: CASQQGINEKLFF

J gene: TRBJ1-1
D gene: -
clone size: many
V gene: TRBV18
CDR3 DNA: TGTGCCAGCTCACCGCTGGGGACTGAAGCTTTCTTT
CDR3 protein: CASSPLGTEAFF

J gene: TRBJ2-1
D gene: TRBD2
clone size: many
V gene: TRBV20-1
CDR3 DNA: TGCAGTGCCTCGATAGCGGGGACCTACAATGAGCAGTTCTTC
CDR3 protein: CSASIAGTYNEQFF

J gene: TRBJ2-1
D gene: -
clone size: many
V gene: TRBV3-1
CDR3 DNA: TGTGCCAGCAGCCAAGATTGGGTTGTCAATGAGCAGTTCTTC
CDR3 protein: CASSQDWVVNEQFF

J gene: TRBJ1-2
D gene: TRBD1
clone size: -
V gene: TRBV6-2/TRBV6-3
CDR3 DNA: TGTGCCAGCAGAAGGGACAGGGGGTACCGTTACTATGGCTACACCTTC
CDR3 protein: CASRRDRGYRYYGYTF

J gene: TRBJ2-2
D gene: -
clone size: -
V gene: TRBV4-2
CDR3 DNA: TGTGCCAGCAGCCCAGGAAGGGGGAGGAACACCGGGGAGCTGTTTTTT
CDR3 protein: CASSPGRGRNTGELFF

J gene: TRBJ2-3
D gene: -
clone size: -
V gene: TRBV2
CDR3 DNA: TGTGCCACCTCACAGGGACGGAGTATAGATACGCAGTATTTT
CDR3 protein: CATSQGRSIDTQYF

J gene: TRBJ1-1
D gene: -
clone size: few
V gene: TRBV6-1
CDR3 DNA: TGTGCCAGCAGAGGACGGCCCACTGAAGCTTTCTTT
CDR3 protein: CASRGRPTEAFF

J gene: TRBJ2-7
D gene: TRBD2
clone size: few
V gene: TRBV7-4
CDR3 DNA: TGTGCCAGCAGCTTAGAGACATTAGGGCGGGAGGGTCGATTCTACGAGCAGTACTTC
CDR3 protein: CASSLETLGREGRFYEQYF

J gene: TRBJ2-1
D gene: TRBD2
clone size: -
V gene: TRBV6-2/TRBV6-3
CDR3 DNA: TGTGCCAGCAGTGAGGCGGGGGGGTACAAAGAGCAGTTCTTC
CDR3 protein: CASSEAGGYKEQFF

J gene: TRBJ1-4
D gene: TRBD1
clone size: -
V gene: TRBV20-1
CDR3 DNA: TGCAGTGCTCCCAGGGGGGCGCAGAGGGGAAAACTGTTTTTT
CDR3 protein: CSAPRGAQRGKLFF

J gene: TRBJ2-5
D gene: TRBD1
clone size: many
V gene: TRBV28
CDR3 DNA: TGTGCGTCCCAGGACAGGGGGGAGAAAGAGACCCAGTACTTC
CDR3 protein: CASQDRGEKETQYF

J gene: TRBJ1-1
D gene: -
clone size: many
V gene: TRBV29-1
CDR3 DNA: TGCAGCGTTGTCGGGCGGCTGGGCACTGAAGCTTTCTTT
CDR3 protein: CSVVGRLGTEAFF